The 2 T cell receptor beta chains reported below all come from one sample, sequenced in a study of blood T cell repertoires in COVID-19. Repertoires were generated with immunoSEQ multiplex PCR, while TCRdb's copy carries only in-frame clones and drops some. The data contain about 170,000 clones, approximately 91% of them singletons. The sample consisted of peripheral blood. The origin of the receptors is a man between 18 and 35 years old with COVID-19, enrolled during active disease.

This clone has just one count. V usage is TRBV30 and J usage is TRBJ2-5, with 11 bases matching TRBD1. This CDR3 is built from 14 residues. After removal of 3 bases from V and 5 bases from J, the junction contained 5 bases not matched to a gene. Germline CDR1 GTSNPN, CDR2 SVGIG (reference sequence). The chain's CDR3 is CAWSGTGGAETQYF. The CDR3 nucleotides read TGTGCCTGGAGCGGGACAGGGGGAGCGGAGACCCAGTACTTC. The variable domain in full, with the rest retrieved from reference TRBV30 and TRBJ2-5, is SQTIHQWPATLVQPVGSPLSLECTVEGTSNPNLYWYRQAAGRGLQLLFYSVGIGQISSEVPQNLSASRPQDRQFILSSKKLLLSDSGFYLCAWSGTGGAETQYFGPGTRLLVL.

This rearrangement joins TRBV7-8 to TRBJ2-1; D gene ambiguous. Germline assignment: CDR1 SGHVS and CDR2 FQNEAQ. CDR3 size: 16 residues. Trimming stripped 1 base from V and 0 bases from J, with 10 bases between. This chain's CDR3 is CASSLVLEISYNEQFF. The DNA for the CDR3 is TGTGCCAGCAGCTTAGTGCTAGAGATCTCCTACAATGAGCAGTTCTTC.